Below are 10 T cell receptor beta chains sequenced from a single sample in a study of high-grade serous ovarian cancer treatment subgroups listed by TCRdb under 2021. The method behind the library was the immunoSEQ multiplex PCR assay. TCRdb retrieved this table from immuneACCESS and kept in-frame rearrangements only. Not all clones are present; in checked studies, unresolved V genes account for under half, and no reason is known for the remainder. The sample table shows approximately 30,000 clones, and about 80% are seen once. Of the sample, around 2.3% falls within the top ten clones. The tumor samples were collected prior to definitive surgery or chemotherapy. Material for sequencing was tumor tissue. All receptors derive from a human donor with high-grade serous ovarian cancer.

The rearrangement joins TRBV19 to TRBJ2-6; 11 bases fit TRBD1. The junction had 7 bases not matched to a gene; V was cut back by 4 bases and J by 2 bases. Germline loops: CDR1 LNHDA, CDR2 SQIVND (reference sequence). This CDR3 comprises 18 residues. The CDR3 protein is CASSNPGQGVTGANVLTF. For the CDR3, the DNA is TGTGCCAGTAGTAATCCGGGACAGGGGGTAACTGGGGCCAACGTCCTGACTTTC. The full variable domain, rest sourced from reference TRBV19 and TRBJ2-6, is DGGITQSPKYLFRKEGQNVTLSCEQNLNHDAMYWYRQDPGQGLRLIYYSQIVNDFQKGDIAEGYSVSREKKESFPLTVTSAQKNPTAFYLCASSNPGQGVTGANVLTFGAGSRLTVL.

DNA of the CDR3: TGTGCCAGCAGTGGAAGGACTAGCGGGGCCCCTCCGTACTTC. Protein product: CASSGRTSGAPPYF. This chain uses TRBV2 with TRBJ2-4; 12 nucleotides agree with TRBD2. With 4 bases clipped from V and 15 bases from J, the junction kept 10 bases outside the gene matches. From germline, CDR1 is SNHLY and CDR2 FYNNEI. The CDR3 length is 14 residues.

The J gene is TRBJ2-7, the V gene TRBV30; TRBD1 might be the D (6 bases). The length of the CDR3 is 15 residues. The V gene lost 2 bases and the J gene lost 4 bases, with 18 bases spanning the gap. Germline values: CDR1 GTSNPN, CDR2 SVGIG (reference sequence). This CDR3 reads CAWSRGSVSGYEQYF. The CDR3 DNA sequence: TGTGCCTGGAGTAGGGGGTCGGTGTCCGGGTACGAGCAGTACTTC.

In its sample, this clone was seen a few times. The chain couples TRBV2 to TRBJ2-7, with D perhaps matching TRBD1 or TRBD2 (6 bases each). CDR1 is SNHLY, CDR2 FYNNEI, per germline. With 6 bases removed from V and 7 bases from J, the gap between germline ends came to 22 bases. CDR3 length: 15 residues. The CDR3 bases are TGTGCCAGCAGCCCCCCGGGGGCAGGGCAAGGGGAGCAGTACTTC. It translates to CASSPPGAGQGEQYF.

This clone appeared a few times. The V gene is TRBV7-8, the J gene TRBJ2-2; D remains unclear. V gave up 4 bases and J gave up 5 bases, with 11 bases separating them. This CDR3 is built from 14 residues. Germline-derived CDR1 and CDR2 are SGHVS and FQNEAQ. The CDR3 protein is CASSSSPWTGELFF. CDR3 in DNA: TGTGCCAGCAGCTCAAGTCCCTGGACCGGGGAGCTGTTTTTT.

This clone has just one count. V usage is TRBV13 and J usage is TRBJ2-2; D uncertain. Germline CDR1 and CDR2: PRHDT and FYEKMQ (reference sequence). The CDR3 is 16 amino acids. Trimming pared 5 bases from V and 1 base from J, leaving 14 bases between. In DNA form, the CDR3 reads TGTGCCAGCAGCCGACGGACGGATCGGAACACCGGGGAGCTGTTTTTT. Encoded protein: CASSRRTDRNTGELFF.

This clone was counted once. The chain joins TRBV6-6 to TRBJ2-3; D is unresolved. Germline assignment: CDR1 MNHNY and CDR2 SVGAGI (reference sequence). The CDR3 runs 13 residues. V was pared by 2 bases and J by 7 bases, with 10 bases between. The CDR3 bases are TGTGCCAGCAGTTACACGGAGCGATATACGCAGTATTTT. Translating gives CASSYTERYTQYF.

The genes are TRBV18 and TRBJ1-1; D is ambiguous. The CDR3 sequence is 13 residues long. Between the trimmed V and J ends, which lost 3 bases and 1 base, there was a span of 6 bases. Looked up from germline, CDR1 is KGHSH and CDR2 is LQKENI. DNA of the CDR3: TGTGCCAGCTCACCCTCGCAGAACACTGAAGCTTTCTTT. Residues: CASSPSQNTEAFF.

This chain uses TRBV7-9 with TRBJ2-1; TRBD2 might be the D (6 bases). Trimming cost V 2 bases and J 2 bases, with 13 bases left between them. Germline CDR1 and CDR2: SEHNR and FQNEAQ (reference sequence). The CDR3 extends over 16 amino acids. Here the CDR3 DNA reads TGTGCCAGCAGCTTATATAGCGGCCAGGCCTACAATGAGCAGTTCTTC. It encodes CASSLYSGQAYNEQFF.

The chain joins TRBV25-1 to TRBJ2-7; D possibly corresponds to TRBD1 (6 bases). The germline CDR1 and CDR2 sequences are MGHDK and SYGVNS. The V end lost 6 bases, the J end lost 2 bases, and 14 bases lay between the germline ends. CDR3 length equals 14 residues. The CDR3, as DNA: TGTGCCAGCAGCGTCAGGGGAGTCGCCTACGAGCAGTACTTC. It encodes CASSVRGVAYEQYF.